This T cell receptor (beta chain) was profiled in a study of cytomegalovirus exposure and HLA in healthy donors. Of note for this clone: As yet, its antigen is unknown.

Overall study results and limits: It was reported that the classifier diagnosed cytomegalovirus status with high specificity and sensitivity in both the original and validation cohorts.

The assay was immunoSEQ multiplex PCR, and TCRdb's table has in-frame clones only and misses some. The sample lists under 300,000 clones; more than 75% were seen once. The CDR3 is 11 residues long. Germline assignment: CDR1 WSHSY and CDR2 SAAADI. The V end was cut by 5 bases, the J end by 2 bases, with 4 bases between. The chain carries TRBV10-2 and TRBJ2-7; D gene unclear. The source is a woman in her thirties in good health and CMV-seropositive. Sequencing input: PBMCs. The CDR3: CASSPAYEQYF. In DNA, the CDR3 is TGCGCCAGCAGTCCAGCCTACGAGCAGTACTTC.